This T cell receptor beta chain was identified during a study of monozygotic twins with inflammatory bowel disease. Germline CDR1 reads SGHTA; CDR2 reads FQGNSA. The CDR3 has 14 amino acids. Researchers put TCRalpha and TCRbeta cDNA through two nested PCRs lasting roughly 16 and 10 cycles. Using the 5' RACE reads, TCRdb records one entry per CDR3 protein without DNA. This table holds more than 350,000 distinct CDR3 sequences. It was from whole blood, with no T cell sorting, that total RNA was isolated. This sequence joins TRBV7-2 and TRBJ1-5; TCRdb picks TRBD1, but there is no DNA to check that call. The TCR comes from a human donor with ulcerative colitis or Crohn's disease, or a healthy co-twin of an affected twin (not recorded which). Sequencing was done on a sample of blood. This CDR3 reads CASSSTGEVQPQHF.